The rows below give T cell receptor beta chains drawn from one sample of a study of radiation and T cells in renal cell carcinoma. Profiling relied on immunoSEQ multiplex PCR, and the TCRdb table lists in-frame clones only, not all of them. The profile covers 60,000 to 75,000 clones, with around 80% appearing a single time and less than 8% taken by the ten largest. Sequenced here: blood, sampled from a patient whose treatment included radiotherapy and nephrectomy. Receptors were obtained from a man between 60 and 75 years old with renal cell carcinoma. The CDR3 runs from the conserved cysteine through the conserved F or W. Fields, in order: clone size, V gene, J gene, CDR3 length, D gene, CDR3 DNA, CDR3 protein. A D gene is named only where the DNA matches it firmly. Not every row has a clone size; where given, it reads once, few, many or a size class.

clone size: .; V gene: TRBV11-3; J gene: TRBJ2-2; CDR3 length: 17; D gene: TRBD2; CDR3 DNA: TGTGCCAGCAGCTCGTCTGAGCGGGGGGGTCCCACAGGGGAGCTGTTTTTT; CDR3 protein: CASSSSERGGPTGELFF
clone size: few; V gene: TRBV19; J gene: TRBJ2-1; CDR3 length: 19; D gene: TRBD2; CDR3 DNA: TGTGCCAGTAGTAGCTATGGGCTAGCGGGGGGGAGCTCCTACAATGAGCAGTTCTTC; CDR3 protein: CASSSYGLAGGSSYNEQFF
clone size: once; V gene: TRBV6-1; J gene: TRBJ2-3; CDR3 length: 14; D gene: TRBD2; CDR3 DNA: TGTGCCACATGGGAGGGGCCATCCACAGATACGCAGTATTTT; CDR3 protein: CATWEGPSTDTQYF
clone size: .; V gene: TRBV6-6; J gene: TRBJ1-2; CDR3 length: 16; D gene: TRBD1; CDR3 DNA: TGTGCCAGCACCGTAACGACAGGGGGTTTTAACTATGGCTACACCTTC; CDR3 protein: CASTVTTGGFNYGYTF
clone size: .; V gene: TRBV7-9; J gene: TRBJ2-3; CDR3 length: 8; D gene: .; CDR3 DNA: TGTGCCACCTTAACGCGGGATTTT; CDR3 protein: CATLTRDF
clone size: .; V gene: TRBV7-9; J gene: TRBJ1-1; CDR3 length: 14; D gene: .; CDR3 DNA: TGTGCCAGCAGCTTATCCGACAGAAACACTGAAGCTTTCTTT; CDR3 protein: CASSLSDRNTEAFF
clone size: once; V gene: TRBV4-3; J gene: TRBJ1-1; CDR3 length: 16; D gene: TRBD1; CDR3 DNA: TGCGCCAGCAGCCAAGATACCGGGACAGGGGGCCCTGAAGCTTTCTTT; CDR3 protein: CASSQDTGTGGPEAFF
clone size: .; V gene: TRBV6-1; J gene: TRBJ2-1; CDR3 length: 17; D gene: TRBD2; CDR3 DNA: TGTGCCAGCAGTGATGGGATCAGCGGGAGGGGGAACAATGAGCAGTTCTTC; CDR3 protein: CASSDGISGRGNNEQFF
clone size: .; V gene: TRBV5-4; J gene: TRBJ1-1; CDR3 length: 13; D gene: .; CDR3 DNA: TGTGCCAGCAGTCCGGGGGGCCCTACTGAAGCTTTCTTT; CDR3 protein: CASSPGGPTEAFF
clone size: .; V gene: TRBV18; J gene: TRBJ1-1; CDR3 length: 14; D gene: .; CDR3 DNA: TGTGCCAGCTCACCCCCAGCAAGGAACACTGAAGCTTTCTTT; CDR3 protein: CASSPPARNTEAFF
clone size: .; V gene: TRBV19; J gene: TRBJ1-4; CDR3 length: 15; D gene: .; CDR3 DNA: TGTGCCAGTAGTATAGGTCCCGCGCGGGCCCAAGGCCTGTTTTTT; CDR3 protein: CASSIGPARAQGLFF
clone size: few; V gene: TRBV27; J gene: TRBJ1-5; CDR3 length: 15; D gene: .; CDR3 DNA: TGTGCCAGCAGTTTAGCGGGTTATAGCAATCAGCCCCAGCATTTT; CDR3 protein: CASSLAGYSNQPQHF
clone size: .; V gene: TRBV7-9; J gene: TRBJ1-2; CDR3 length: 16; D gene: .; CDR3 DNA: TGTGCCAGCAGCTTAGGCCAGGGAATGGCCTGGGGGAGGCACACCTTC; CDR3 protein: CASSLGQGMAWGRHTF
clone size: .; V gene: TRBV10-1; J gene: TRBJ1-5; CDR3 length: 15; D gene: TRBD1; CDR3 DNA: TGCGCCAGCAGGAAGGACAGGGGGAGTAATCAGCCCCAGCATTTT; CDR3 protein: CASRKDRGSNQPQHF
clone size: .; V gene: TRBV11-2; J gene: TRBJ1-1; CDR3 length: 14; D gene: TRBD1; CDR3 DNA: TGTGCCAGCAGCTCCCCGTTTCAGGGGGCAGAAGCTTTCTTT; CDR3 protein: CASSSPFQGAEAFF
clone size: .; V gene: TRBV11-3; J gene: TRBJ2-6; CDR3 length: 18; D gene: .; CDR3 DNA: TGTGCCAGCAGCTCCCCTCCGGGACGGAGCTCTGGGGCCAACGTCCTGACTTTC; CDR3 protein: CASSSPPGRSSGANVLTF
clone size: .; V gene: TRBV7-2; J gene: TRBJ1-2; CDR3 length: 16; D gene: .; CDR3 DNA: TGTGCCAGCAGCCCCGACGGGGTAAGGTTCTTCTATGGCTACACCTTC; CDR3 protein: CASSPDGVRFFYGYTF
clone size: .; V gene: TRBV9; J gene: TRBJ1-1; CDR3 length: 13; D gene: .; CDR3 DNA: TGTGCCAGCAGTTCCTCCTCTAACACTGAAGCTTTCTTT; CDR3 protein: CASSSSSNTEAFF
clone size: once; V gene: TRBV4-1; J gene: TRBJ2-1; CDR3 length: 16; D gene: TRBD2; CDR3 DNA: TGCGCCAGCAGCCGAGGACTAGCGGGAGGGGACAATGAGCAGTTCTTC; CDR3 protein: CASSRGLAGGDNEQFF
clone size: .; V gene: TRBV4-2; J gene: TRBJ1-5; CDR3 length: 16; D gene: TRBD1; CDR3 DNA: TGTGCCAGCAGCCAAGATACCGGGACAGCTAATCAGCCCCAGCATTTT; CDR3 protein: CASSQDTGTANQPQHF
clone size: .; V gene: TRBV14; J gene: TRBJ2-1; CDR3 length: 13; D gene: .; CDR3 DNA: TGTGCCAGCAGCCAAGACCTCCGGGGGGAGCAGTTCTTC; CDR3 protein: CASSQDLRGEQFF
clone size: once; V gene: TRBV4-1; J gene: TRBJ2-7; CDR3 length: 17; D gene: TRBD2; CDR3 DNA: TGCGCCAGCAGCCAAGTACTAGCGGGGGGGCCCTCCTACGAGCAGTACTTC; CDR3 protein: CASSQVLAGGPSYEQYF
clone size: .; V gene: TRBV7-9; J gene: TRBJ2-3; CDR3 length: 12; D gene: .; CDR3 DNA: TGTGCCAGCAGATCCAGGGGGGATGCGCAGTATTTT; CDR3 protein: CASRSRGDAQYF
clone size: .; V gene: TRBV5-4; J gene: TRBJ2-1; CDR3 length: 16; D gene: .; CDR3 DNA: TGTGCCAGCAGCTTGGTGCGGGGCGGTTTTACCAATGAGCAGTTCTTC; CDR3 protein: CASSLVRGGFTNEQFF
clone size: .; V gene: TRBV2; J gene: TRBJ2-5; CDR3 length: 10; D gene: .; CDR3 DNA: TGTGCCAGCAGGGAAGAGACCCAGTACTTC; CDR3 protein: CASREETQYF
clone size: .; V gene: TRBV30; J gene: TRBJ2-5; CDR3 length: 14; D gene: TRBD2; CDR3 DNA: TGTGCCTGGAGTGGCGGGGGGGCACAAGAGACCCAGTACTTC; CDR3 protein: CAWSGGGAQETQYF
clone size: once; V gene: TRBV7-2; J gene: TRBJ1-1; CDR3 length: 13; D gene: .; CDR3 DNA: TGTGCCAGCAGCTTCGGGGGGGCGGCTGAAGCTTTCTTT; CDR3 protein: CASSFGGAAEAFF
clone size: few; V gene: TRBV30; J gene: TRBJ1-6; CDR3 length: 13; D gene: .; CDR3 DNA: TGTGCCTGGAGTGGGGGTAATAATTCACCCCTCCACTTT; CDR3 protein: CAWSGGNNSPLHF
clone size: .; V gene: TRBV27; J gene: TRBJ1-5; CDR3 length: 16; D gene: .; CDR3 DNA: TGTGCCAGCAGTTTACCAGCTGGGGGGCCCTTTGCGCCCCAGCATTTT; CDR3 protein: CASSLPAGGPFAPQHF
clone size: .; V gene: TRBV21-1; J gene: TRBJ1-2; CDR3 length: 17; D gene: .; CDR3 DNA: TGTGCCATCAAGCCAAAGTGCGGGACCTTAAGTAGCTGTGGCTACACCTTC; CDR3 protein: CAIKPKCGTLSSCGYTF